This T cell receptor (beta chain) was recorded in a study of control samples from healthy donors and cancer patients. The CDR3 consists of 16 residues. V shed 1 base, J shed 4 bases, and the junction held 6 bases outside the gene matches. Germline V gene data show CDR1 as MNHNS and CDR2 as SASEGT. Profiled with immunoSEQ multiplex PCR; TCRdb holds only in-frame clones, not every one. The sample lists over 150,000 clones; 95% to 96% were seen once. The chain combines TRBV6-1 with TRBJ1-5; 8 nucleotides line up with TRBD1. Sequencing was carried out using blood. The source is a woman aged 25-40 years in good health. CDR3 protein: CASSEGLQGANQPQHF. The DNA of the CDR3 is TGTGCCAGCAGTGAAGGCCTTCAGGGGGCAAATCAGCCCCAGCATTTT.